Following are 21 T cell receptor beta chains from one sample sequenced in a study of T-cell reconstitution after alpha-beta-depleted transplantation in children. A library of TCRbeta sequences, prepared with unique molecular identifiers, was generated. MiXCR was run by TCRdb on the PCR reads, yielding one entry per CDR3 protein. The sample holds about 870,000 distinct CDR3 sequences, approximately 15% seen once. This specimen was PBMCs, mostly from graft donor cells, taken 360 days after TCRalphabeta/CD19-depleted stem cell transplant. These TCRs come from a male patient aged 10-17 years who had a stem cell transplant for acute lymphoblastic leukemia, so the T cells may come from the graft donor.

The sample holds a few counts of this clonotype. This chain connects TRBV11-2 to TRBJ2-5; D perhaps matches TRBD2 (6 bases). The CDR3 spans 17 residues. Germline V gives CDR1 SGHAT, CDR2 FQNNGV. V was pared by 1 base and J by 4 bases, with 19 bases between. CDR3 region: CASSLGPRTGAGETQYF. The CDR3 DNA reads TGTGCCAGCAGCTTAGGGCCCCGTACGGGAGCCGGAGAGACCCAGTACTTC. The complete variable domain, with remaining parts taken from reference TRBV11-2 and TRBJ2-5, reads EAGVAQSPRYKIIEKRQSVAFWCNPISGHATLYWYQQILGQGPKLLIQFQNNGVVDDSQLPKDRFSAERLKGVDSTLKIQPAKLEDSAVYLCASSLGPRTGAGETQYFGPGTRLLVL.

The chain links TRBV5-1 to TRBJ2-7, with D uncertain. Germline CDR1 is SGHRS and CDR2 is YFSETQ. With 4 bases removed from V and 4 bases from J, the gap between germline ends came to 15 bases. This CDR3 contains 14 residues. For the CDR3, the DNA is TGCGCCAGCAGCCTGCGTATGGAGACTTACGAGCAGTACTTC. Its protein is CASSLRMETYEQYF. Filled out from reference TRBV5-1 and TRBJ2-7, the complete variable domain reads KAGVTQTPRYLIKTRGQQVTLSCSPISGHRSVSWYQQTPGQGLQFLFEYFSETQRNKGNFPGRFSGRQFSNSRSEMNVSTLELGDSALYLCASSLRMETYEQYFGPGTRLTVT.

The chain carries TRBV7-9 and TRBJ1-1; D perhaps matches TRBD1 (6 bases). The CDR3 length is 16 residues. Trimming pared 4 bases from V and 5 bases from J, leaving 20 bases between. Per the germline V gene, CDR1 is SEHNR and CDR2 is FQNEAQ (reference sequence). The CDR3, as DNA: TGTGCCAGCAGCTCTATTGGGCCCGGAGGGGGGACTGAAGCTTTCTTT. Translated, it gives CASSSIGPGGGTEAFF.

The chain employs TRBV27 and TRBJ2-1; possible D gene TRBD2, 5 bases. Trimming cost V 3 bases and J 0 bases, with 12 bases left between them. CDR1 is MNHEY and CDR2 is SMNVEV in the germline V gene (reference sequence). The CDR3 totals 16 residues. This CDR3 reads CASSLEAASSYNEQFF. The CDR3 DNA follows: TGTGCCAGCAGTTTGGAGGCGGCTAGCTCCTACAATGAGCAGTTCTTC.

Note on this clonotype: Relative to the germline gene, one junction end is altered; a read error may explain this. The chain has TRBV12-3 or TRBV12-4 and TRBJ2-3; 7 bases match TRBD2. The CDR3 has 13 amino acids. The CDR3 is CASRGTTPDAQYF. For the CDR3, the DNA is TGTGCCAGCAGGGGGACTACACCAGATGCGCAGTATTTT.

This clonotype was seen only a few times. The genes are TRBV29-1 and TRBJ2-4; the D gene is possibly TRBD1 (5 bases). The germline CDR1 and CDR2 sequences are SQVTM and ANQGSEA. V was shortened by 3 bases and J by 6 bases, with 12 bases between the two germline ends. CDR3 size: 13 residues. This CDR3 is CSVEAGIRNIQYF. The CDR3 region has the DNA TGCAGCGTTGAGGCAGGGATAAGAAACATTCAGTACTTC.

This clonotype showed up just a few times. The J gene is TRBJ2-2, the V gene TRBV5-1, with TRBD2 identical over 7 bases. CDR1 is SGHRS and CDR2 is YFSETQ in the germline V gene. The CDR3 loop spans 15 amino acids. The V and J ends lost 9 bases and 0 bases, in that order; junction bases with no gene match: 8. CDR3 residues: CAISPAGANTGELFF. Written as DNA, the CDR3 is TGCGCCATTTCACCCGCGGGAGCGAACACCGGGGAGCTGTTTTTT.

This clonotype has a handful of counts. The chain uses TRBV15 and TRBJ2-2; no definite D call. The CDR3 is 17 residues long. V was clipped by 2 bases and J by 1 base, with 14 bases between them. Germline lookup yields CDR1 LNHNV and CDR2 YYDKDF (reference sequence). The CDR3 loop reads CATSRPPLDLNTGELFF. The CDR3 DNA is TGTGCCACCAGCAGACCCCCCCTCGACTTGAACACCGGGGAGCTGTTTTTT. Drawing the rest from reference TRBV15 and TRBJ2-2, the complete variable domain is DAMVIQNPRYQVTQFGKPVTLSCSQTLNHNVMYWYQQKSSQAPKLLFHYYDKDFNNEADTPDNFQSRRPNTSFCFLDIRSPGLGDTAMYLCATSRPPLDLNTGELFFGEGSRLTVL.

This clonotype has a handful of counts. The V and J genes are TRBV3-1 and TRBJ2-1, with 12 bases aligning to TRBD2. The J segment lost 8 bases and the V segment lost 4 bases, leaving 12 bases of the junction unmatched. The CDR3 is 17 amino acids. The germline gives CDR1 LGHDT, CDR2 YNNKEL (reference sequence). This chain's CDR3 is CASSPHWTSGTRDEQFF. In DNA, the CDR3 is TGTGCCAGCAGCCCCCACTGGACTAGCGGGACGAGAGATGAGCAGTTCTTC.

This clonotype occurred many times. The CDR3 coding sequence is TGTGCCAGCAGTTTCGAGGGGTTCCGGCGTAACTACGAGCAGTACTTC. Its translation is CASSFEGFRRNYEQYF. The rearrangement links TRBV12-3 or TRBV12-4 to TRBJ2-7, with D perhaps being TRBD1 or TRBD2 (5 bases each). There are 16 residues in the CDR3. V dropped 3 bases and J dropped 3 bases, with 18 bases sitting between them.

This clonotype showed up many times. The gene calls are TRBV5-1 and TRBJ2-7; 10 nucleotides align to TRBD2. CDR1 is SGHRS, CDR2 YFSETQ, per germline. This CDR3 contains 14 residues. Germline trimming cut 2 bases from V and 3 bases from J; bases unmatched to any gene: 2. The CDR3 is CASSLAGGIYEQYF. CDR3 DNA: TGCGCCAGCAGCTTAGCGGGAGGGATCTACGAGCAGTACTTC.

The sample holds many counts of this clonotype. The chain uses TRBV4-1 and TRBJ2-1; no clear D. This CDR3 is 15 amino acids long. V shed 4 bases and J shed 0 bases, with 10 bases lying between them. Germline CDR1 and CDR2: MGHRA and YSYEKL. Written as DNA, the CDR3 is TGCGCCAGCAGCCCTCGGATTAGCTCCTACAATGAGCAGTTCTTC. This sequence encodes CASSPRISSYNEQFF.

The V gene is TRBV12-3 or TRBV12-4, the J gene TRBJ2-7; 11 bases fit TRBD2. V trimming: 2 bases; J trimming: 4 bases; junction bases outside the gene matches: 4. This CDR3 spans 15 amino acids. The CDR3 here is CASSLLSGRVYEQYF. In DNA, the CDR3 is TGTGCCAGCAGTTTACTTAGCGGGAGGGTTTACGAGCAGTACTTC.

This clonotype was picked up many times. V is TRBV6-5 and J is TRBJ2-1; 7 bases align to TRBD2. This CDR3 region has 13 residues. The trim removed 0 bases at V and 8 bases at J, leaving 1 base unmatched. Germline V gene data show CDR1 as MNHEY and CDR2 as SVGAGI. For the CDR3, the DNA is TGTGCCAGCAGTTACTCGGGAGGGTATGAGCAGTTCTTC. This translates into CASSYSGGYEQFF.

This clonotype was seen more than once but under ten times. The rearrangement uses TRBV12-3 or TRBV12-4 and TRBJ2-7; D might be TRBD2 (7 bases). With 5 bases removed from V and 7 bases from J, the gap between germline ends came to 18 bases. The CDR3 totals 14 residues. As DNA, the CDR3 is TGTGCCAGCAGTCCCACAGGGCTGGGGGGGGAGCAGTACTTC. Translation gives CASSPTGLGGEQYF.

The table lists this clonotype with a few counts. The chain employs TRBV12-3 or TRBV12-4 and TRBJ2-5; no definite D call. There are 15 residues in the CDR3. The V end lost 6 bases, the J end lost 5 bases, and 19 bases lay between the germline ends. CDR3 nucleotides: TGTGCCAGCAGGGGCCGGGTCATCGGGCTGGAGACCCAGTACTTC. Translating gives CASRGRVIGLETQYF.

V and J are TRBV2 and TRBJ2-1, with 8 positions matching TRBD1. CDR1 and CDR2 from the germline V gene are SNHLY and FYNNEI. CDR3 length: 14 amino acids. After removal of 9 bases from V and 8 bases from J, the junction contained 12 bases not matched to a gene. The CDR3 region is CARTSPGGGDEQFF. CDR3 bases: TGTGCCAGGACTTCCCCAGGGGGCGGGGATGAGCAGTTCTTC. Full variable domain (missing parts from reference TRBV2 and TRBJ2-1): EPEVTQTPSHQVTQMGQEVILRCVPISNHLYFYWYRQILGQKVEFLVSFYNNEISEKSEIFDDQFSVERPDGSNFTLKIRSTKLEDSAMYFCARTSPGGGDEQFFGPGTRLTVL.

The chain recombines TRBV5-6 with TRBJ2-2; D uncertain. Between the trimmed V and J ends, which lost 0 bases and 0 bases, there was a span of 12 bases. The CDR3 covers 17 residues. Looked up from germline, CDR1 is SGHDT and CDR2 is YYEEEE. In nucleotides, the CDR3 is TGTGCCAGCAGCTTGGATATTTTGCGGACGAACACCGGGGAGCTGTTTTTT. Translation: CASSLDILRTNTGELFF. The full variable domain, rest sourced from reference TRBV5-6 and TRBJ2-2, is DAGVTQSPTHLIKTRGQQVTLRCSPKSGHDTVSWYQQALGQGPQFIFQYYEEEERQRGNFPDRFSGHQFPNYSSELNVNALLLGDSALYLCASSLDILRTNTGELFFGEGSRLTVL.

This clonotype was seen a handful of times. The chain combines TRBV18 with TRBJ2-1; 9 positions match TRBD2. Per the germline V gene, CDR1 is KGHSH and CDR2 is LQKENI. V shed 2 bases, J shed 5 bases, and the junction held 10 bases outside the gene matches. CDR3 length equals 17 residues. CDR3 DNA: TGTGCCAGCTCACCAAGATTCGCGGGAGGGCTGAACAATGAGCAGTTCTTC. Residues: CASSPRFAGGLNNEQFF.

This clonotype has only a few counts. The chain has TRBV9 and TRBJ2-5, with a possible D match to TRBD1 (6 bases). Germline CDR1 SGDLS, CDR2 YYNGEE. Trimming took off 8 bases at V and 1 base at J, with 12 bases between the two ends. The CDR3 contains 13 residues. The CDR3 here is CARAGTPQETQYF. CDR3 DNA: TGTGCCAGGGCCGGGACACCCCAAGAGACCCAGTACTTC.

This clonotype has just a few counts. The chain combines TRBV20-1 with TRBJ2-4; D not resolved. The CDR3 runs to 13 residues. CDR1 is DFQATT and CDR2 is SNEGSKA in the germline V gene (reference sequence). The V end lost 3 bases, the J end lost 6 bases, and 12 bases lay between the germline ends. The CDR3 DNA sequence: TGCAGTGCTAGTCTTCCAAGTATAAACATTCAGTACTTC. Its translation is CSASLPSINIQYF.